Shown below are 3 T cell receptor beta chains from a single sample sequenced in a study of shared clonotypes between healthy human individuals. Repertoires were generated with immunoSEQ multiplex PCR, while TCRdb's copy carries only in-frame clones and drops some. The sample shows over 800,000 clones, 92% of them seen only once. Naive-designated CD8 cells lacked CD45RO, were positively enriched for CCR7, and omitted terminally differentiated effector memory CD45RA+ cells. Specimen: naive CD8+ T cells sorted from blood. The receptor set was obtained from a man younger than 40 in good health.

This chain links TRBV10-2 with TRBJ2-3, with D possibly being TRBD2 (5 bases). The germline gives CDR1 WSHSY, CDR2 SAAADI. Trimming shortened V by 4 bases and J by 0 bases, and 8 bases separated the two germline ends. The CDR3 has 14 amino acids. The CDR3 is CASSAKRSTDTQYF. DNA for the CDR3: TGCGCCAGCAGTGCGAAGCGGAGCACAGATACGCAGTATTTT.

The chain couples TRBV4-1 to TRBJ2-1; D might be TRBD1 (5 bases). Trimming pared 4 bases from V and 6 bases from J, leaving 16 bases between. CDR1 is MGHRA and CDR2 is YSYEKL in the germline V gene. The CDR3 contains 15 residues. The CDR3 region is CASSPRGPMGNEQFF. In nucleotides, the CDR3 is TGCGCCAGCAGCCCAAGGGGCCCAATGGGCAATGAGCAGTTCTTC.

The genes are TRBV2 and TRBJ2-5; no clear D gene. Trimming pared 7 bases from V and 5 bases from J, leaving 5 bases between. This CDR3 is 10 amino acids long. Germline-derived CDR1 and CDR2 are SNHLY and FYNNEI. The DNA of the CDR3 is TGTGCCAGCATTGGGGAGACCCAGTACTTC. Its protein is CASIGETQYF.